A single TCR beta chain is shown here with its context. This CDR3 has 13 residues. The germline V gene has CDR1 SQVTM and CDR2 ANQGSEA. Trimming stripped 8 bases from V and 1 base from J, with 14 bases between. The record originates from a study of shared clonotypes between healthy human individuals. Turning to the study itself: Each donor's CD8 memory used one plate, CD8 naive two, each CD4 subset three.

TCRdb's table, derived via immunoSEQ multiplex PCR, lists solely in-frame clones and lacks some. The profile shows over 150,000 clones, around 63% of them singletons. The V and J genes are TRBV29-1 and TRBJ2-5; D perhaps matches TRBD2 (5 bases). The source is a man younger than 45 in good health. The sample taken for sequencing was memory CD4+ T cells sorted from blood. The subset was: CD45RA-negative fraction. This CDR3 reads CSSPGNSQETQYF. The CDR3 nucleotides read TGCAGCTCCCCCGGGAACTCCCAAGAGACCCAGTACTTC.